This T cell receptor (beta chain) was found in a study of CD8+ T cells in alopecia areata. PBMCs were stained for CD3, CD4 and CD8, and CD4+ and CD8+ T cells were sorted. Isolated RNA was reverse transcribed into cDNA used as the sequencing template. The method was immunoSEQ multiplex PCR; TCRdb's version includes in-frame clones alone and lacks a portion of them. The data contain under 150,000 clones, about three fifths of them seen just once; the ten biggest clones take up about 40%. As for this clone: Its antigen is unidentified.

The CDR3 has 17 residues. The V gene's germline CDR1 is ENHRY and CDR2 SYGVKD. V lost 0 bases and J lost 3; bases outside the gene matches: 6. General study findings and limits: Scalp samples also yield sequences of resident alphabeta T cells from normal skin. Possibly as an HLA-related effect, TCR sharing across patients appeared less clear than in mice.

Sequenced input: CD8+ T cells sorted from blood. The chain employs TRBV10-3 and TRBJ2-2, with 8 bases fitting TRBD2. The TCR was taken from a human donor in good health. CDR3 protein: CAISESRTSGHTGELFF. CDR3 nucleotides: TGTGCCATCAGTGAGTCGAGAACTAGCGGTCACACCGGGGAGCTGTTTTTT.